This T cell receptor (beta chain) was documented in a study of OX40 agonist ivuxolimab in advanced cancers. Study-level results: The antigen specificity of the peripheral T cells (those that were expanded) was not determined. Averaged across samples, CD8+ T cells carried more expanded clones than CD4+ did. Dosing at 0.1 to 3.0 mg/kg was accompanied by clonal expansion of CD4+ and CD8+ blood T cells by week 6.

As concerns this clone: Its antigen is not identified.

TCRdb's copy holds only in-frame clones and misses some; the assay was immunoSEQ multiplex PCR. The table lists about 98,000 clones, more than 85% of them singletons. There are 15 residues in the CDR3. Deletions cut 0 bases from V and 4 bases from J, with 12 bases between. Germline V gene data show CDR1 as KGHSH and CDR2 as LQKENI. The receptor was derived from an adult with an advanced solid tumor such as melanoma, head and neck, liver or kidney cancer. The input for sequencing was CD4+ or CD8+ T cells sorted from blood, taken in a trial of the OX40 agonist ivuxolimab. This chain links TRBV18 with TRBJ1-2; TRBD1 is a possible D gene (5 bases). The CDR3 coding sequence is TGTGCCAGCTCACCACCGGCATCGACAGTCTATGGCTACACCTTC. This gives the protein CASSPPASTVYGYTF.